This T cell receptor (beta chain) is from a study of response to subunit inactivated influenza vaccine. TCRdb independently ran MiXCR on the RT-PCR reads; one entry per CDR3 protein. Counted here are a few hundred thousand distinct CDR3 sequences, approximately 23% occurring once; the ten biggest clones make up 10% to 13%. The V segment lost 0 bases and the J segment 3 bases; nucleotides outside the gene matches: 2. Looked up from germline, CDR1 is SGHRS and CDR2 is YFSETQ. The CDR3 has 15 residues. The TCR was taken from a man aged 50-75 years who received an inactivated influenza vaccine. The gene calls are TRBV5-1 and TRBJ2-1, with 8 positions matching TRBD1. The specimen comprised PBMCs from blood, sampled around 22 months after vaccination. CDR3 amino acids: CASSLGTGIYNEQFF. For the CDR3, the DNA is TGCGCCAGCAGCTTGGGGACAGGGATCTACAATGAGCAGTTCTTC.